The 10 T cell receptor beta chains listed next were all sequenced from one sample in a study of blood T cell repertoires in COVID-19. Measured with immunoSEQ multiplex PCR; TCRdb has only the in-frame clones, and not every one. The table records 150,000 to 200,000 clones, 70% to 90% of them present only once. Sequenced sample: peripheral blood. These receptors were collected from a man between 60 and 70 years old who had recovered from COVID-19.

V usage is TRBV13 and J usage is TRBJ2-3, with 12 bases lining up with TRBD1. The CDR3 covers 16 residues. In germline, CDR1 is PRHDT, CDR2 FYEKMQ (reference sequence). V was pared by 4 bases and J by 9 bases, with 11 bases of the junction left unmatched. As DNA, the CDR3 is TGTGCCAGCAGCTCTTACCCCCGGGACAGGGGGCAAACGCAGTATTTT. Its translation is CASSSYPRDRGQTQYF. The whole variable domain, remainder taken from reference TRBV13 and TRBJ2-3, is AAGVIQSPRHLIKEKRETATLKCYPIPRHDTVYWYQQGPGQDPQFLISFYEKMQSDKGSIPDRFSAQQFSDYHSELNMSSLELGDSALYFCASSSYPRDRGQTQYFGPGTRLTVL.

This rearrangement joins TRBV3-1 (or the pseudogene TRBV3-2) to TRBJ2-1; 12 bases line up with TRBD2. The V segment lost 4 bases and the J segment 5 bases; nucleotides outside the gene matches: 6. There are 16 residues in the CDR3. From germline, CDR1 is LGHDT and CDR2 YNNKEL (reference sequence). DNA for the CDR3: TGTGCCAGCAGCCTTAAACTAGCGGGGGGACACAATGAGCAGTTCTTC. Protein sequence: CASSLKLAGGHNEQFF.

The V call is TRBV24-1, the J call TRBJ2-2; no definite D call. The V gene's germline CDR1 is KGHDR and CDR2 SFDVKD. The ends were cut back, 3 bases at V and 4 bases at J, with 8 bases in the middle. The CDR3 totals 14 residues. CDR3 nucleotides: TGTGCCACCAGTGATACTCGAACCACCGGGGAGCTGTTTTTT. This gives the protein CATSDTRTTGELFF.

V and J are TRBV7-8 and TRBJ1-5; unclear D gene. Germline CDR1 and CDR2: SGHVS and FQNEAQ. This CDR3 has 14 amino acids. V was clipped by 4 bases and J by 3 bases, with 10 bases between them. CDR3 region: CASSSGLNNQPQHF. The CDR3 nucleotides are TGTGCCAGCAGCTCAGGACTTAACAATCAGCCCCAGCATTTT.

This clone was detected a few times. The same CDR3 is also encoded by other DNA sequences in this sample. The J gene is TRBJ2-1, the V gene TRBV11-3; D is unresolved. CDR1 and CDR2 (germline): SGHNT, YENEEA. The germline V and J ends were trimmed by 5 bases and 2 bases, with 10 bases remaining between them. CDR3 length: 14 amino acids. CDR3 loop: CASSLASAYNEQFF. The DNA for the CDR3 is TGTGCCAGCAGCCTCGCCAGTGCCTACAATGAGCAGTTCTTC.

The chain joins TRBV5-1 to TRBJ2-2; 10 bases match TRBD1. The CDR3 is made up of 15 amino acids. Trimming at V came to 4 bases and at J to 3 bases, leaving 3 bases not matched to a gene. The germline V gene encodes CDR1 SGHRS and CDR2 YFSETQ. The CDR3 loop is CASSMGQGYTGELFF. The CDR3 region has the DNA TGCGCCAGCAGCATGGGACAGGGGTACACCGGGGAGCTGTTTTTT. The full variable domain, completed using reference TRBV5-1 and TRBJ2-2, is KAGVTQTPRYLIKTRGQQVTLSCSPISGHRSVSWYQQTPGQGLQFLFEYFSETQRNKGNFPGRFSGRQFSNSRSEMNVSTLELGDSALYLCASSMGQGYTGELFFGEGSRLTVL.

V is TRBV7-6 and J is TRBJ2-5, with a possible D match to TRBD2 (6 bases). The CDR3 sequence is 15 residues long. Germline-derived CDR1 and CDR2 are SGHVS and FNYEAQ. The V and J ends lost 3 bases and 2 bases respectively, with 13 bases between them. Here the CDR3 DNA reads TGTGCCAGCAGCTTCAGTTCGCGGGATCAAGAGACCCAGTACTTC. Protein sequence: CASSFSSRDQETQYF.

The chain's CDR3 is CASSEVGLGFSSDTQYF. DNA of the CDR3: TGTGCCAGCAGTGAAGTGGGACTAGGTTTTTCGTCAGATACGCAGTATTTT. This chain joins TRBV2 and TRBJ2-3; 8 nucleotides match TRBD2. Per the germline V gene, CDR1 is SNHLY and CDR2 is FYNNEI. The junction had 10 bases not matched to a gene; V was cut back by 1 base and J by 4 bases. The CDR3 has 17 residues.

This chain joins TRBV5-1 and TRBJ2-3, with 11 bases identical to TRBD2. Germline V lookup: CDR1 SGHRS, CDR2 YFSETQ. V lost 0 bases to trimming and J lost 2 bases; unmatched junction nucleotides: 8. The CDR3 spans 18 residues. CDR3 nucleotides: TGCGCCAGCAGCTTGGTACTGGCTAGCGGGGGGTACACAGATACGCAGTATTTT. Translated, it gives CASSLVLASGGYTDTQYF.

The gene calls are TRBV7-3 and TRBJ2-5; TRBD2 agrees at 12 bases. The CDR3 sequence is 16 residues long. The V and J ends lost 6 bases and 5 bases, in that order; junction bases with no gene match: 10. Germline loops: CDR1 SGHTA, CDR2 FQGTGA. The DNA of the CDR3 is TGTGCCAGCAGTCGCGATCGGACTAGCGGGGCCGAGACCCAGTACTTC. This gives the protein CASSRDRTSGAETQYF.